One TCR beta chain is described in this entry. There is no known antigen for this receptor. Base-call qualities are not available, and no considerably larger clone is one nucleotide away. The data originate from a study of cytomegalovirus exposure and HLA in healthy donors (dated by TCRdb to 2015 to 2018). With regard to the full study: In an earlier analysis of 450 to 750 of the donors, 276 Gb of sequence data and just under 120 million unique TCR beta sequences from some 170 million T cells were reported. Of the approximately 400 genotyped donors, roughly 80% fell in the genetic ancestry cluster associated with self-reported Caucasian donors. An earlier analysis of nearly 600 of the donors applied high-throughput TCR beta sequencing to assess whether each TCR beta V gene segment acted as functional or pseudogenic. Typing coverage varied by locus: 629-630 donors for A, B, C, DRB1 and DQB1; around 560 for DQA1; around 570 for DPA1; about 450 for DPB1. Along with the approximately 700-subject first cohort, a separate validation cohort of around 110 different subjects was used. Class I and class II HLA loci were covered by the typing at four-digit resolution. The T cell repertoires of around 670 subjects were profiled by immunosequencing and related to cytomegalovirus serostatus. The later analysis used no new phenotypic data to find candidate immune exposures, relying instead on TCR beta sequences and their occurrence across donors. In a later genetic analysis, genome-wide SNP genotypes for about 55% of the roughly 700 donors were used, and that subset was treated as a discovery cohort. An early release that covered 500 to 800 HLA-typed donors contained around 300 gigabases of sequencing data and about 84 million unique TCR sequences. Across around 400 genotyped donors of the cohort, an average of 235,054 unique TCR beta nucleotide sequences per donor were sequenced, and approximately 17% of those sequences were non-productive. Because of strong linkage in the cohort, a handful of DR-DQ haplotypes were treated as single units for association and clustering. The study aimed to test whether cataloging public T cell receptors could reveal signatures of past pathogen exposure. To predict cytomegalovirus infection status, the study combined high-throughput TCR immunosequencing, statistical association of individual TCRs with disease status, and machine learning. Donor age, sex, ethnicity and CMV serostatus were collected together with the repertoire data. A later analysis re-analyzed previously published TCR beta repertoires from roughly 630 donors and added high-resolution HLA genotyping to study TCR occurrence patterns. Every repertoire in the discovery cohort had been generated on one and the same sequencing platform. What the research found in general, with its limitations: Compared with the roughly 700-donor mean, donors in an Asian-associated ancestry cluster had fewer N-insertions in productive TCRs, according to a later genetic analysis. Because counts were too low, roughly 16 rarely observed V segments, including chromosome 9 orphons, were left out of the earlier analysis of about 620 of the donors. Presence/absence analyses assumed roughly uniform sequencing depth across donors, an assumption that may not hold. In this cohort, only TCR beta chains were sequenced, and detectable features were limited by the absence of alpha or paired-chain data. Correlated functional status among segregating V segments might reflect linkage disequilibrium, but an unknown experimental factor could not be ruled out. Most TCR sequences were observed very rarely across donors, whereas some public TCRs were present in many individuals. Some IMGT-functional V segments, including TRBV6-2 and TRBV6-3, could not be distinguished by the 87-base-pair reads and were therefore excluded. A later analysis found that TCR association rates varied across HLA loci, with DRB1 alleles showing the most associated TCRs and HLA-C alleles the fewest. Specific HLA alleles were associated with 15,000 to 20,000 TCR beta sequences at a false discovery rate of 0.05 in a later analysis. In an earlier analysis of 450 to 750 of the donors, most TCR beta V segments appeared in productive rearrangements about 90% or about 30% of the time, broadly matching IMGT annotations. The authors suggested that the approach could potentially be extended to other disease states and immunological phenotypes. Three of the identified cytomegalovirus-associated TCR beta chains were confirmed in vitro to be specific for cytomegalovirus antigens. The study listed around 160 TCR beta chains as associated with cytomegalovirus. Assigning TCR associations to individual alleles was difficult when HLA alleles, especially DR and DQ, strongly co-occurred. The classifier was reported to diagnose cytomegalovirus status with high specificity and sensitivity in both the original cohort and the validation cohort. HLA typing was unavailable for some donors at each locus, so association tests used only the typed subset. A later analysis found that HLA-associated TCR beta chains were more clonally expanded and had lower generation probabilities than equally common non-associated chains. A further reported finding was that TCR beta sequences accurately predicted the HLA-A and HLA-B alleles for most subjects in the first cohort. In a later analysis, most CMV-associated TCR beta chains were found to appear HLA-restricted, with HLA associations seemingly driven largely by CMV exposure. In a later genetic analysis, a missense DCLRE1C variant was associated with V-gene and J-gene trimming of TCR beta chains, and the association was replicated in an independent cohort. A group of highly shared sequence variants was considered likely to be a technical artifact of the sequencing pipeline. CMV serostatus was the only immune exposure information available for the cohort. In a later analysis, several top co-occurrence clusters were reported to appear linked to parvovirus B19, influenza, CMV and Epstein-Barr virus.

Including the terminal cysteine and phenylalanine, the CDR3 comprises 13 residues. Left in the record is the CDR3 DNA by itself, 39 bases read in frame from the first base. Sequences SGHAT (CDR1) and FQNNGV (CDR2) are obtained from the germline V gene. V loses 5 bases of germline sequence and J loses 4 bases, and the interval between the two ends is 8 bases. The cohort comprised fewer than 750 healthy bone marrow donors. At the time of sampling, every cohort member was nominally healthy, though immune exposures that went unrecorded were likely present. The donor tested CMV seropositive, placing the donor among the approximately 290 seropositive members of the cohort. Each donor provided a peripheral blood sample, and peripheral blood mononuclear cells were used for TCR beta sequencing. Genomic DNA extraction from the blood cell samples was performed with the Qiagen DNeasy Blood Extraction Kit. The library was built by means of the immunoSEQ multiplex PCR assay. For the multiplex PCR, a mixture combining 60 forward primers for TCR Vbeta segments and 13 reverse primers for TCR Jbeta segments was used. The CDR3 region of rearranged TCR beta genes was amplified from genomic DNA with a multiplex PCR assay. On the Illumina HiSeq System, the amplified TCR beta libraries were sequenced as 87-base-pair reads. The paper's data handling went like this. A later analysis tallied 75 million to 95 million unique TCR beta chains across the 660 or so repertoires, and roughly 11 million of those chains were shared by two or more donors. To remove PCR and sequencing errors, raw reads were error-corrected and collapsed into unique sequences using a nearest-neighbor algorithm that merged closely related sequences. Alignment of CDR3 sequences to IMGT reference sequences was used to assign V, D and J gene segments. Each retained sequence needed at least a six-nucleotide match to both a V gene segment and a J gene segment. Rearrangements were called productive when the CDR3 lacked stop codons and stayed in frame with V and J; all others were non-productive. Following IMGT convention, CDR3 was defined as the stretch from the second conserved V-encoded cysteine to the conserved J-encoded phenylalanine. The earlier analysis of 587 of the donors excluded sequences that lacked an unambiguous match to a single V gene segment. In an earlier analysis of several hundred of the donors, a V segment was called functional when productive rearrangements were above 56.7%, and segregating when the standard deviation between donors exceeded 5%. A statistical classification framework was built for diagnosing cytomegalovirus status from the catalog of TCR beta chain sequences. In a later analysis, TCR nucleotide sequences were compared against IMGT/GENE-DB human TR gene sequences so that V and J genes could be assigned. In a later analysis, CDR3 sequences and most-parsimonious VDJ recombination scenarios were assigned using the TCRdist pipeline. In a later analysis, each TCR beta chain was defined by its CDR3 amino acid sequence together with its V-gene family, and reads without a unique V-gene family were excluded. In a later analysis, a few hundred highly shared, low-generation-probability nucleotide sequences were removed to address suspected cross-contamination and a sequencing artifact. A later analysis calculated a clonal expansion index for each public chain from normalized within-repertoire ranks of inferred template counts. In a later analysis, generation probabilities were computed using a VDJ recombination model fitted to out-of-frame rearrangements, and the results were checked against IGoR. In a later analysis, hypergeometric tests were used to score TCR-TCR, TCR-HLA and TCR-CMV co-occurrence, with a repertoire-size bias correction applied to TCR pairs. False discovery rates were estimated in a later analysis by permuting HLA or CMV assignments 20 times. In a later analysis, co-occurring TCRs were grouped using DBSCAN, and TCRdist sequence similarity was added for clustering within HLA-allele-positive subsets. Co-occurrence clustering excluded repertoires with fewer than 30,000 or more than 120,000 public chains, plus five with anomalous nucleotide sharing. The immuneACCESS repertoire file appears here via TCRdb, limited to in-frame rearrangements. These files lack a portion of the clones; in checked studies, under half of the deficit traces to unresolved V genes, and the cause of the others is not known. V and J calls plus clone size are reproduced from that table; the DNA served to infer D and trimming. This sample lists 100,000 to 150,000 clones; roughly 75% were detected once. The top ten clonotypes cover roughly 11% of the sample.

The origin of this receptor is a man aged 25 to 45 in good health and CMV-seropositive. The rearrangement joined TRBV11-2 to TRBJ1-4; the D gene is perhaps TRBD1, from 5 matching bases. The material sequenced was PBMCs. The CDR3 reads as follows: CASSPQGNEKLFF. Here is the DNA: TGTGCCAGCAGCCCCCAGGGTAATGAAAAACTGTTTTTT.